This T cell receptor (beta chain) originates from a study of blood T cells in healthy people across ages. The wider study: Capture by template switching was about one barcoded beta molecule per two T cells.

With 8 bases removed from V and 1 base from J, the gap between germline ends came to 18 bases. The CDR3 runs 15 residues. The germline V gene has CDR1 LNHDA and CDR2 SQIVND (reference sequence). PCR was performed a second time for about 6 to 12 cycles using a sample-barcoded 5' primer and a J-beta primer mix. TCRdb independently ran MiXCR on the 5' RACE reads; one entry per CDR3 protein. The sample carries around 620,000 distinct CDR3 sequences, roughly a quarter recorded once. The chain employs TRBV19 and TRBJ2-7; perhaps D is TRBD1 or TRBD2 (5 bases each). The TCR sequence derives from a woman aged 65 to 85 in good health. The material sequenced was blood. DNA for the CDR3: TGTGCCAGTCAAATGAGGGGTTTGGTTTCCTACGAGCAGTACTTC. Amino acids: CASQMRGLVSYEQYF.